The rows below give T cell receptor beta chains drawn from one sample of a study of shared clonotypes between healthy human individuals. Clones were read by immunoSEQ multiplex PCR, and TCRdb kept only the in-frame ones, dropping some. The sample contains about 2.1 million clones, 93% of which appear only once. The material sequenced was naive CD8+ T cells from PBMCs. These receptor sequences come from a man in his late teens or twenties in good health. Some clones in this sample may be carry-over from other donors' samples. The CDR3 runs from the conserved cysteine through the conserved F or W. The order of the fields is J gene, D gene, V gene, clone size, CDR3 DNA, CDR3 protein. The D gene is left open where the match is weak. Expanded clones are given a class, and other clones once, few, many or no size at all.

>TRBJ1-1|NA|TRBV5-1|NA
TGCGCCAGCAGCCAAGGAGGGGAAGACACTGAAGCTTTCTTT
CASSQGGEDTEAFF
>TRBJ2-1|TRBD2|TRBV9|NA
TGTGCCAGCAGCGTAGCGGGGACTAGCCGCGATGAGCAGTTCTTC
CASSVAGTSRDEQFF
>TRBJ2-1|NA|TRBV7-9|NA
TGTGCCAGCAGCTTAGGAGGGAGTATGGACAATGAGCAGTTCTTC
CASSLGGSMDNEQFF
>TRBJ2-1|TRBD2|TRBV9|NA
TGTGCCAGCAGCGTAGCGGCTAGCGGGACATACAATGAGCAGTTCTTC
CASSVAASGTYNEQFF
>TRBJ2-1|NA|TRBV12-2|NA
TGTGCAAGTCGCTTAGCGCCAGCGGGAGGGAACAATGAGCAGTTCTTC
CASRLAPAGGNNEQFF
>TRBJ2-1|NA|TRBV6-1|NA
TGTGCCTCTGATCCGGACTATGGGGTCGATGAGCAGTTCTTC
CASDPDYGVDEQFF
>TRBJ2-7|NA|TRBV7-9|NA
TGTGCCAGCAGCTTACAGCGGAGTTACGAGCAGTACTTC
CASSLQRSYEQYF
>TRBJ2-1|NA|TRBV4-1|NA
TGCGCCAGCAGCCAAGATAGGAGGAGCTCCTACAATGAGCAGTTCTTC
CASSQDRRSSYNEQFF
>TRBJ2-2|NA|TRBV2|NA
TGTGCCAGCAGTACGGACAGCGCCCGAGCGAACACCGGGGAGCTGTTTTTT
CASSTDSARANTGELFF
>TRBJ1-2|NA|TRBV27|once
TGTGCCAGCAGTTTTTTTGGGGGATACTATGGCTACACCTTC
CASSFFGGYYGYTF
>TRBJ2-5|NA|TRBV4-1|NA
TGCGCCAGCAGCCAAGAAACTAGATCAGAGACCCAGTACTTC
CASSQETRSETQYF
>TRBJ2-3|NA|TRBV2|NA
TGTGCCAGCAGTGAAAATCCACCTCGCACAGATACGCAGTATTTT
CASSENPPRTDTQYF
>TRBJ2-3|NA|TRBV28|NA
TGTGCCAGCATGTACACAGATACGCAGTATTTT
CASMYTDTQYF
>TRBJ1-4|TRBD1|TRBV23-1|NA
TGCGCCAGCAGTCACCCTCCCGGGACAGGGAATGAAAAACTGTTTTTT
CASSHPPGTGNEKLFF
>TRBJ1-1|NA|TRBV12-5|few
TGTGCTAGTGGTTTGGAGGGGACTGAAGCTTTCTTT
CASGLEGTEAFF
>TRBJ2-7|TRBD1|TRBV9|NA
TGTGCCAGCAGCGTGGGGACAGGGAAGTACGAGCAGTACTTC
CASSVGTGKYEQYF
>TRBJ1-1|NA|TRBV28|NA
TGTGCCAGCAGTTTTAGAGTGAACACTGAAGCTTTCTTT
CASSFRVNTEAFF
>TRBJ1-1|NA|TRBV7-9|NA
TGTGCCAGCAGCCTTTACAGGGTAATGTCTGAAGCTTTCTTT
CASSLYRVMSEAFF
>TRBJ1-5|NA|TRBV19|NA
TGTGCCAGTAGTATCTGGGCAGCCCAGCCCCAGCATTTT
CASSIWAAQPQHF
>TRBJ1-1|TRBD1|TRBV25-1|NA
TGTGCCAGCAGTGAACCACAAACCGGGACAGGGGGCACTGAAGCTTTCTTT
CASSEPQTGTGGTEAFF
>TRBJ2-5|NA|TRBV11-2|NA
TGTGCCAGCAGCTTAGGGACAGCGACGTACCAAGAGACCCAGTACTTC
CASSLGTATYQETQYF
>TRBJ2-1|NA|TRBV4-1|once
TGCGCCAGCAGCCAAGATCCCAGGTCCGACGAGCAGTTCTTC
CASSQDPRSDEQFF
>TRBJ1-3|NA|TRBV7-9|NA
TGTGCCAGCAGCCATCGGACGTACTCTGGAAACACCATATATTTT
CASSHRTYSGNTIYF
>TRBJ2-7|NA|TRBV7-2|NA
TGTGCCAGCAGCTTGAGCGTCGGGTTAACCTACGAGCAGTACTTC
CASSLSVGLTYEQYF
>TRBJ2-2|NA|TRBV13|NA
TGTGCCAGCAGCTTCTTGGCCGGGGAGCTGTTTTTT
CASSFLAGELFF
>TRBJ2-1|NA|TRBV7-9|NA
TGTGCGCCGGGTGAGAAGTATGAGCAGTTCTTC
CAPGEKYEQFF
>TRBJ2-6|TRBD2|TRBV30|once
TGTGCCTGGAGTGTACTAGCGGGAGACGCTGGGGCCAACGTCCTGACTTTC
CAWSVLAGDAGANVLTF
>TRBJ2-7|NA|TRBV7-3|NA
TGTGCCAGCAGCTTATCTGCCAGCTCCTACGAGCAGTACTTC
CASSLSASSYEQYF
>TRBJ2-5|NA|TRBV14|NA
TGTGCCAGCAGCCAACTCAACGGACGGGAGACCCAGTACTTC
CASSQLNGRETQYF
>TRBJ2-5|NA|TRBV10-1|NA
TGCGCCAGCAGTGAGGACAGATCCCAAGAGACCCAGTACTTC
CASSEDRSQETQYF
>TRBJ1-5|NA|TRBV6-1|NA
TGTGCCAGCAGTGATGGGTTAACAGGGAGCGGCAATCAGCCCCAGCATTTT
CASSDGLTGSGNQPQHF
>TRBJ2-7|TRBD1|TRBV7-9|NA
TGTGCCAGCAGCTCACCGGGACAGGGGTCCCACGAGCAGTACTTC
CASSSPGQGSHEQYF
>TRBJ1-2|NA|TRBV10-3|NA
TGTGCCATCAGCGAGACAGTTAACTATGGCTACACCTTC
CAISETVNYGYTF
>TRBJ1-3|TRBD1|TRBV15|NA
TGTGCCACCAGCAGAGCCCCTCGGGACAGGGCTGGAAACACCATATATTTT
CATSRAPRDRAGNTIYF
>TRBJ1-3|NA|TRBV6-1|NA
TGTGCCAGCAGCGTCACTGACTCTGGAAACACCATATATTTT
CASSVTDSGNTIYF
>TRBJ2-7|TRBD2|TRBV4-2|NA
TGTGCCAGCAGCCTTGATGGGACTAGCGGGGACGAGCAGTACTTC
CASSLDGTSGDEQYF
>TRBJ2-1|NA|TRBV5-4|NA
TGTGCCAGCAGCTTCATGGGGGGTGGTTACAATGAGCAGTTCTTC
CASSFMGGGYNEQFF
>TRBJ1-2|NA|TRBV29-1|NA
TGCAGCGCTATGGCGCAGGGTGTTCATGTATCCCACACCTTC
CSAMAQGVHVSHTF